Detailed here is one T cell receptor (beta chain). No antigen is known for it. Sampled blood was obtained at baseline, cycle 4 day 1, and cycle 7 day 1. Some clones are missing from TCRdb's copy, which holds only in-frame ones; the method was immunoSEQ multiplex PCR. In the table there are about 54,000 clones, around 89% of which are singletons. Germline-derived CDR1 and CDR2 are SGHTA and FQGNSA. This CDR3 region has 15 residues. The V end was cut by 1 base, the J end by 1 base, with 11 bases between. This sample is part of a study of OX40 agonist ivuxolimab in advanced cancers. In the study overall: Patients were dosed intravenously with ivuxolimab at 0.01 to 10 mg/kg every 2 weeks. Whole-study findings and limits: Within 6 weeks, CD4+ and CD8+ blood T cells expanded clonally at 0.1 to 3.0 mg/kg.

This clonotype originated in an adult with an advanced solid tumor such as melanoma, head and neck, liver or kidney cancer. This chain uses TRBV7-2 with TRBJ2-7; possibly TRBD2 for D (5 bases). Source: CD4+ or CD8+ T cells sorted from blood, taken in a trial of the OX40 agonist ivuxolimab. CDR3 sequence (DNA): TGTGCCAGCAGCTTAGTTCCCCAGCGGTCCTACGAGCAGTACTTC. Its translation: CASSLVPQRSYEQYF. Drawing the rest from reference TRBV7-2 and TRBJ2-7, the complete variable domain is GAGVSQSPSNKVTEKGKDVELRCDPISGHTALYWYRQSLGQGLEFLIYFQGNSAPDKSGLPSDRFSAERTGGSVSTLTIQRTQQEDSAVYLCASSLVPQRSYEQYFGPGTRLTVT.